The rows below give T cell receptor beta chains drawn from one sample of a study of cytomegalovirus exposure and HLA in healthy donors. The method was immunoSEQ multiplex PCR; TCRdb's version includes in-frame clones alone and lacks a portion of them. The sample has 250,000 to 350,000 clones; roughly 88% are singletons. Material: PBMCs. The receptors stem from a man in his forties in good health and CMV-seropositive. CDR3s include the opening cysteine and the closing phenylalanine or tryptophan. D genes are given only for firm matches. Size values are once, few and many counts, or a class for expanded clones, and some rows have none.

V gene: TRBV7-9; J gene: TRBJ2-7; D gene: TRBD1; clone size: .; CDR3 DNA: TGTGCCAGCAGCAGGGGGCTAGAGCAGTACTTC; CDR3 protein: CASSRGLEQYF
V gene: TRBV11-2; J gene: TRBJ2-1; D gene: .; clone size: .; CDR3 DNA: TGTGCCAGCAGCTTAGATTGGCAGATAACCTACAATGAGCAGTTCTTC; CDR3 protein: CASSLDWQITYNEQFF
V gene: TRBV28; J gene: TRBJ2-7; D gene: .; clone size: .; CDR3 DNA: TGTGCCAGCAGTTCCGGGACACGGTACGAGCAGTACTTC; CDR3 protein: CASSSGTRYEQYF
V gene: TRBV10-3; J gene: TRBJ2-7; D gene: TRBD2; clone size: .; CDR3 DNA: TGTGCCATCAGTGAGTCGACTAGCGGCTCCTACGAGCAGTACTTC; CDR3 protein: CAISESTSGSYEQYF
V gene: TRBV2; J gene: TRBJ2-7; D gene: TRBD2; clone size: .; CDR3 DNA: TGTGCCAGCAGTGAGGGGCCTTTTAGCGGGAGAACCCCCTACGAGCAGTACTTC; CDR3 protein: CASSEGPFSGRTPYEQYF
V gene: TRBV5-1; J gene: TRBJ2-3; D gene: .; clone size: .; CDR3 DNA: TGCGCCAGCAGCTTGGCCTATAATACGCAGTATTTT; CDR3 protein: CASSLAYNTQYF
V gene: TRBV29-1; J gene: TRBJ1-2; D gene: .; clone size: .; CDR3 DNA: TGCAGCGTTGATCCCCAGGGTTACTATGGCTACACCTTC; CDR3 protein: CSVDPQGYYGYTF
V gene: TRBV7-9; J gene: TRBJ2-3; D gene: .; clone size: .; CDR3 DNA: TGTGCCAGCAGCGTGGCTTCTAGCACAGATACGCAGTATTTT; CDR3 protein: CASSVASSTDTQYF
V gene: TRBV7-9; J gene: TRBJ2-3; D gene: .; clone size: .; CDR3 DNA: TGTGCCAGTGGCCCTCTTCTGGATACGCAGTATTTT; CDR3 protein: CASGPLLDTQYF
V gene: TRBV4-2; J gene: TRBJ2-3; D gene: .; clone size: .; CDR3 DNA: TGTGCCAGCAGCCGGACAAGCGATACGCAGTATTTT; CDR3 protein: CASSRTSDTQYF
V gene: TRBV29-1; J gene: TRBJ2-7; D gene: .; clone size: .; CDR3 DNA: TGCAGCGCGGACCGTAGGGGCGAGCAGTACTTC; CDR3 protein: CSADRRGEQYF
V gene: TRBV2; J gene: TRBJ2-7; D gene: TRBD2; clone size: .; CDR3 DNA: TGTGCCAGCAGTGGGACTAGCGGGACCTACGAGCAGTACTTC; CDR3 protein: CASSGTSGTYEQYF
V gene: TRBV18; J gene: TRBJ1-1; D gene: .; clone size: .; CDR3 DNA: TGTGCCAGCTCGGGTACAGGGACCGAAGCTTTCTTT; CDR3 protein: CASSGTGTEAFF
V gene: TRBV13; J gene: TRBJ1-2; D gene: .; clone size: once; CDR3 DNA: TGTGCCAGCAGCTTGGGGCGAGGTGGCTACACCTTC; CDR3 protein: CASSLGRGGYTF
V gene: TRBV4-1; J gene: TRBJ2-5; D gene: TRBD2; clone size: .; CDR3 DNA: TGCGCCAGCAGCCAAGATTATCTAGCGGGAGCCCCCAAGACCCAGTACTTC; CDR3 protein: CASSQDYLAGAPKTQYF
V gene: TRBV5-1; J gene: TRBJ2-7; D gene: TRBD1; clone size: few; CDR3 DNA: TGCGCCAGCAGCGTTACCGGGACAGCACCCGACGAGCAGTACTTC; CDR3 protein: CASSVTGTAPDEQYF
V gene: TRBV5-1; J gene: TRBJ1-1; D gene: .; clone size: .; CDR3 DNA: TGCGCCAGCAGCTTGGCCCAGGGAAACACTGAAGCTTTCTTT; CDR3 protein: CASSLAQGNTEAFF
V gene: TRBV5-1; J gene: TRBJ1-1; D gene: TRBD1; clone size: few; CDR3 DNA: TGCGCCAGCAGCCCCCGACAGGGTAACACTGAAGCTTTCTTT; CDR3 protein: CASSPRQGNTEAFF
V gene: TRBV19; J gene: TRBJ2-7; D gene: TRBD2; clone size: .; CDR3 DNA: TGTGCCAGTAGTACCACATTAGGGACTAGTTACGAGCAGTACTTC; CDR3 protein: CASSTTLGTSYEQYF
V gene: TRBV7-9; J gene: TRBJ2-3; D gene: .; clone size: once; CDR3 DNA: TGTGCCAGCAGCCCACAAGGCGGGAGCACAGATACGCAGTATTTT; CDR3 protein: CASSPQGGSTDTQYF
V gene: TRBV9; J gene: TRBJ1-4; D gene: .; clone size: .; CDR3 DNA: TGTGCCAGCAGCGCAGGACAGACCCTTGAAAAACTGTTTTTT; CDR3 protein: CASSAGQTLEKLFF
V gene: TRBV6-1; J gene: TRBJ2-2; D gene: TRBD2; clone size: .; CDR3 DNA: TGTGCCAGCAGTCCTGGGACTAGCGGGAATGGGGAGCTGTTTTTT; CDR3 protein: CASSPGTSGNGELFF
V gene: TRBV10-2; J gene: TRBJ2-7; D gene: .; clone size: .; CDR3 DNA: TGCGCCAGCAGTGGGGGCGGCGGCGAGCAGTACTTC; CDR3 protein: CASSGGGGEQYF
V gene: TRBV30; J gene: TRBJ2-3; D gene: TRBD2; clone size: .; CDR3 DNA: TGTGCCTGGCGGACTAGCGGGAGCGGCTCGCAGTATTTT; CDR3 protein: CAWRTSGSGSQYF
V gene: TRBV27; J gene: TRBJ2-7; D gene: TRBD2; clone size: .; CDR3 DNA: TGTGCCAGCAGGTTAGCGGGAGCAAGCTCCTACGAGCAGTACTTC; CDR3 protein: CASRLAGASSYEQYF
V gene: TRBV27; J gene: TRBJ2-7; D gene: TRBD2; clone size: .; CDR3 DNA: TGTGCCAGCAGAGGGCCGGGGCGCTCTACTAGCGGCTCCTACGAGCAGTACTTC; CDR3 protein: CASRGPGRSTSGSYEQYF
V gene: TRBV7-2; J gene: TRBJ2-7; D gene: TRBD2; clone size: .; CDR3 DNA: TGTGCCAGCAACGGCTTACCTCTAGCGGGCTCCTACGAGCAGTACTTC; CDR3 protein: CASNGLPLAGSYEQYF
V gene: TRBV27; J gene: TRBJ2-2; D gene: .; clone size: .; CDR3 DNA: TGTGCCAGCAGCCCCCCAGACGGGGTGCGCACCGGGGAGCTGTTTTTT; CDR3 protein: CASSPPDGVRTGELFF
V gene: TRBV4-1; J gene: TRBJ2-7; D gene: .; clone size: .; CDR3 DNA: TGCGCCAGCAGCCAAGAAACAGCGGACCAGCACGAGCAGTACTTC; CDR3 protein: CASSQETADQHEQYF
V gene: TRBV7-8; J gene: TRBJ2-1; D gene: TRBD2; clone size: .; CDR3 DNA: TGTGCCAGCAGCTTAATGCTAGCGGGAGGTCACTCCGCCTACAATGAGCAGTTCTTC; CDR3 protein: CASSLMLAGGHSAYNEQFF
V gene: TRBV4-2; J gene: TRBJ2-7; D gene: TRBD1; clone size: .; CDR3 DNA: TGTGCCAGCAGACTAACAGGGGGCGAGCAGTACTTC; CDR3 protein: CASRLTGGEQYF
V gene: TRBV4-2; J gene: TRBJ2-5; D gene: TRBD2; clone size: .; CDR3 DNA: TGTGCCAGCAGCCGGGGCCCCTTACTAGCGGGGAACCAAGAGACCCAGTACTTC; CDR3 protein: CASSRGPLLAGNQETQYF
V gene: TRBV29-1; J gene: TRBJ2-2; D gene: .; clone size: .; CDR3 DNA: TGCAGCGTTAGGAGCGCGGGAATAGACACCGGGGAGCTGTTTTTT; CDR3 protein: CSVRSAGIDTGELFF
V gene: TRBV5-1; J gene: TRBJ2-1; D gene: TRBD2; clone size: once; CDR3 DNA: TGCGCCAGCAGCTTGGGGCTAGCGGCGAGCTCCTACAATGAGCAGTTCTTC; CDR3 protein: CASSLGLAASSYNEQFF
V gene: TRBV7-9; J gene: TRBJ2-7; D gene: TRBD2; clone size: .; CDR3 DNA: TGTGCCAGCAGCCCCCGGGTCGGCGGGAGGAAATCCTACGAGCAGTACTTC; CDR3 protein: CASSPRVGGRKSYEQYF
V gene: TRBV5-6; J gene: TRBJ1-3; D gene: TRBD1; clone size: .; CDR3 DNA: TGTGCCAGCAGCCGGGACAGGGGCTCCGCCATATATTTT; CDR3 protein: CASSRDRGSAIYF
V gene: TRBV6-6; J gene: TRBJ2-5; D gene: .; clone size: .; CDR3 DNA: TGTGCCAGCAGTTACTCGGGGGGCCAAGAGACCCAGTACTTC; CDR3 protein: CASSYSGGQETQYF
V gene: TRBV7-2; J gene: TRBJ2-7; D gene: TRBD2; clone size: .; CDR3 DNA: TGTGCCAGCAGCTTGCTAGCGGGAGCCTGGGAGCAGTACTTC; CDR3 protein: CASSLLAGAWEQYF
V gene: TRBV4-1; J gene: TRBJ1-3; D gene: TRBD1; clone size: .; CDR3 DNA: TGCGCCAGCAGCCTCATCCGGGACAGGGGACAGGGAAACACCATATATTTT; CDR3 protein: CASSLIRDRGQGNTIYF
V gene: TRBV5-1; J gene: TRBJ1-2; D gene: .; clone size: .; CDR3 DNA: TGCGCCAGCAGCTTGGGGGGGGAAGGCTACACCTTC; CDR3 protein: CASSLGGEGYTF
V gene: TRBV28; J gene: TRBJ2-3; D gene: .; clone size: .; CDR3 DNA: TGTGCCAGCAGCTACGCTCAAGGCACAGATACGCAGTATTTT; CDR3 protein: CASSYAQGTDTQYF
V gene: TRBV28; J gene: TRBJ2-2; D gene: .; clone size: .; CDR3 DNA: TGTGCCGGGGGGGCAGCGAACACCGGGGAGCTGTTTTTT; CDR3 protein: CAGGAANTGELFF
V gene: TRBV5-4; J gene: TRBJ2-5; D gene: TRBD2; clone size: .; CDR3 DNA: TGTGCCAGCAGCTTGCCAGCGGGAGGGGAGACCCAGTACTTC; CDR3 protein: CASSLPAGGETQYF
V gene: TRBV18; J gene: TRBJ2-7; D gene: TRBD2; clone size: once; CDR3 DNA: TGTGCCAGCTCACCACGGAGCGGGGCCGCCTACGAGCAGTACTTC; CDR3 protein: CASSPRSGAAYEQYF
V gene: TRBV11-3; J gene: TRBJ2-1; D gene: TRBD2; clone size: .; CDR3 DNA: TGTGCCAGCAGCCCTATAGGGGTAGCGGGAGTCGGTGAGCAGTTCTTC; CDR3 protein: CASSPIGVAGVGEQFF
V gene: TRBV5-4; J gene: TRBJ1-1; D gene: .; clone size: once; CDR3 DNA: TGTGCCAGCAGCTTGGCTCTGGGCGGGGCGGGGAACACTGAAGCTTTCTTT; CDR3 protein: CASSLALGGAGNTEAFF
V gene: TRBV28; J gene: TRBJ2-1; D gene: TRBD2; clone size: .; CDR3 DNA: TGTGCCAGCAGAACCGGGACTAGCGGGACCAATGAGCAGTTCTTC; CDR3 protein: CASRTGTSGTNEQFF
V gene: TRBV5-1; J gene: TRBJ1-2; D gene: TRBD1; clone size: .; CDR3 DNA: TGCGCCAGCAGCCAAGCGACAGGGGTCTATGGCTACACCTTC; CDR3 protein: CASSQATGVYGYTF
V gene: TRBV6-5; J gene: TRBJ1-1; D gene: .; clone size: few; CDR3 DNA: TGTGCCAGCATCCGGGACAAGAACACTGAAGCTTTCTTT; CDR3 protein: CASIRDKNTEAFF
V gene: TRBV7-9; J gene: TRBJ2-1; D gene: TRBD1; clone size: .; CDR3 DNA: TGTGCCAGCACCCCCCTCCCGGGACAGGGGGCGCAAAATGAGCAGTTCTTC; CDR3 protein: CASTPLPGQGAQNEQFF
V gene: TRBV5-4; J gene: TRBJ2-5; D gene: TRBD1; clone size: .; CDR3 DNA: TGTGCCAGCAGCTTGAGGGGACAGGGCTTGGAGACCCAGTACTTC; CDR3 protein: CASSLRGQGLETQYF
V gene: TRBV29-1; J gene: TRBJ2-7; D gene: .; clone size: .; CDR3 DNA: TGCAGCGTTGAAGATCGCACAGGGATCTACGAGCAGTACTTC; CDR3 protein: CSVEDRTGIYEQYF